This T cell receptor (beta chain) was identified in a study of STAT5B mutations in CD4+ large granular lymphocyte leukemia. Generated by immunoSEQ multiplex PCR, the TCRdb table keeps only in-frame clones and is missing some. This table holds approximately 27,000 clones, 81% found once. Germline-derived CDR1 and CDR2 are LGHNT and FRNRAP. This CDR3 has 12 amino acids. Trimming shortened V by 3 bases and J by 4 bases, and 6 bases separated the two germline ends. Findings and limits, study-wide: The CD4+ versus CD8+ T-LGLL clonality difference may reflect limited sample size. Patient CD4-sorted repertoires stayed more clonal than healthy ones after leukemic-clone removal.

This clone was observed a handful of times. Its matching antigen is unknown. The chain combines TRBV12-5 with TRBJ1-1; D is ambiguous. The clonotype comes from a human donor in good health. Sequencing was performed on CD4+ T cells from blood buffy coats. The CDR3: CASGFGVTEAFF. As DNA, the CDR3 is TGTGCTAGTGGTTTCGGAGTCACTGAAGCTTTCTTT.